This section outlines one T cell receptor (beta chain) sequence together with its context. Germline assignment: CDR1 MNHEY and CDR2 SVGEGT. Losses at the gene ends were 6 bases for V and 7 bases for J; bases not matched to a gene: 10. CDR3 length: 15 residues. Time point indicated: pre-sensitization, week 0. The sample's treatment: therapeutic diphenylcyclopropenone sensitization with weekly scalp DPC. TCRdb ran MiXCR on the RACE reads and lists one entry per CDR3 protein. The sample holds more than 300,000 distinct CDR3 sequences, 5% to 6.5% seen once. The sample belongs to a study of human T cells and chemical hapten exposure.

The source of this sequence is a woman under 30 with alopecia areata. Some clones in this sample may be carry-over from other donors' samples. Sequenced material: whole blood, taken in connection with sensitization to the hapten diphenylcyclopropenone (DPC). The rearrangement links TRBV6-2 or TRBV6-3 to TRBJ2-1; 9 positions agree with TRBD2. CDR3 loop: CASRRGGEIPNEQFF. The CDR3 coding sequence is TGTGCCAGCAGACGCGGGGGGGAAATTCCTAATGAGCAGTTCTTC.